The TCR beta chain under discussion was sequenced for a study of shared clonotypes between healthy human individuals. Assay: immunoSEQ multiplex PCR; the TCRdb copy retains only in-frame clones and omits some. The repertoire has 2 million to 3 million clones, roughly 93% of them found once; the top ten carry more than 0.35%. The sample consisted of naive CD4+ T cells from PBMCs. Subset specified: CD45RA+ positively selected. The TCR originated in a man aged 18 to 30 in good health. Some clones in this sample may be carry-over from other donors' samples.

The CDR3 bases are TGTGCCAGCAGCTCCTCGACAGGGGCTTTCGGCGACACCATATATTTT. As protein: CASSSSTGAFGDTIYF. The chain joins TRBV7-2 to TRBJ1-3, with 8 bases aligning to TRBD1. The CDR3 runs to 16 residues. With V trimmed by 4 bases and J by 8 bases, 13 bases remained unmatched. The V gene's germline CDR1 is SGHTA and CDR2 FQGNSA.